Reported below is one T cell receptor beta chain. This specimen comes from a study of blood T cell repertoires in COVID-19. Study details: Italy, Spain and the United States were the sources of the convalescent and acute COVID-19 samples.

Original methodology: Nucleated cell number was recorded as an estimate derived from reference gene primer amplification. Profiling relied on immunoSEQ multiplex PCR, and the TCRdb table lists in-frame clones only, not all of them. That table supplies the V and J calls and clone size; D and trimming were determined from the DNA. The sample carries roughly 250,000 clones, around 90% recorded once. Living in 24 US areas, the participants were between about 18 and 100 years of age. Each participant's cohort was designated according to participant-reported clinical history. Trimming took 0 bases from V and 6 from J; bases not matched to a gene: 6. This CDR3 spans 16 amino acids. CDR1 and CDR2 from the germline V gene are LNHDA and SQIVND (reference sequence).

V and J are TRBV19 and TRBJ2-2; 8 nucleotides agree with TRBD2. The sequenced sample consisted of PBMCs or T cells enriched from blood (not recorded which). This clonotype was obtained from a woman aged 25 to 39 with acute COVID-19. CDR3 protein: CASSIEGLGKSGELFF. The CDR3 DNA is TGTGCCAGTAGTATAGAGGGACTAGGGAAGTCCGGGGAGCTGTTTTTT.